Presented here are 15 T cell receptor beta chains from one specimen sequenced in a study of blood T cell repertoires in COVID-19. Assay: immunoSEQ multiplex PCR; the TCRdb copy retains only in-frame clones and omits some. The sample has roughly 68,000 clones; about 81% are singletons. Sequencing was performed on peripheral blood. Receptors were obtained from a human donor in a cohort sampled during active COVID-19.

The CDR3 DNA reads TGTGCCAGCAGTAAGGGACAGCTAGAGACCCAGTACTTC. It translates to CASSKGQLETQYF. The chain joins TRBV7-2 to TRBJ2-5, with 7 nucleotides matching TRBD1. CDR1 is SGHTA and CDR2 is FQGNSA in the germline V gene. The CDR3 has 13 residues. Unmatched junction bases numbered 5, after V lost 6 bases and J lost 4 bases.

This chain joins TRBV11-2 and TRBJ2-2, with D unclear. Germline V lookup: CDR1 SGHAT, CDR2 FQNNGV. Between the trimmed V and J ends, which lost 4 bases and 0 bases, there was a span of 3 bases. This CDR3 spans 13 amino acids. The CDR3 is CASSYTNTGELFF. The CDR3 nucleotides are TGTGCCAGCAGCTATACGAACACCGGGGAGCTGTTTTTT.

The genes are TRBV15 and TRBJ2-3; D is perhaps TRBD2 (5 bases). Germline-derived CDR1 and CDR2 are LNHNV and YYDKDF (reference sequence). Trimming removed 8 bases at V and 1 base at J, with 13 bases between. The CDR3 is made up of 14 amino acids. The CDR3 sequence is CATRGPLRTDTQYF. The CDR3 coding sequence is TGTGCCACCCGAGGGCCACTCCGCACAGATACGCAGTATTTT.

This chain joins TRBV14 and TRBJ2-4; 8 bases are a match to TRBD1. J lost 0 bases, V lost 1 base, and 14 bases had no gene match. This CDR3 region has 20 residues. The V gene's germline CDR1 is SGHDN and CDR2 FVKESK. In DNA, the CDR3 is TGTGCCAGCAGCCAAGGACAGGGGCCCTCAACTTTCCTAGCCAAAAACATTCAGTACTTC. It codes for CASSQGQGPSTFLAKNIQYF.

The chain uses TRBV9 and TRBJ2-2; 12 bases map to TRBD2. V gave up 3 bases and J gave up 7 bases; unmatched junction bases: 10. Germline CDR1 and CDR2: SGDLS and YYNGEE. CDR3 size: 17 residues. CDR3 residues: CASSAGLAGGPRGELFF. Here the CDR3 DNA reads TGTGCCAGCAGCGCCGGTCTAGCGGGAGGGCCCCGCGGGGAGCTGTTTTTT.

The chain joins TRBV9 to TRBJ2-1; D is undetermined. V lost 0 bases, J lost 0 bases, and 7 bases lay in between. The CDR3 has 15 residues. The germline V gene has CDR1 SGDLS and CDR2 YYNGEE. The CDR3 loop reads CASSVVDSSYNEQFF. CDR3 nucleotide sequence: TGTGCCAGCAGCGTAGTAGATAGCTCCTACAATGAGCAGTTCTTC.

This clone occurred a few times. CDR3: CAWGHSDRWLVGGYTF. For the CDR3, the DNA is TGTGCCTGGGGGCACTCGGACAGGTGGCTAGTGGGTGGCTACACCTTC. The V and J genes are TRBV30 and TRBJ1-2, with 7 bases matching TRBD1. Germline CDR1 is GTSNPN and CDR2 is SVGIG (reference sequence). The CDR3 has 16 amino acids. Germline trimming cut 5 bases from V and 7 bases from J; bases unmatched to any gene: 19.

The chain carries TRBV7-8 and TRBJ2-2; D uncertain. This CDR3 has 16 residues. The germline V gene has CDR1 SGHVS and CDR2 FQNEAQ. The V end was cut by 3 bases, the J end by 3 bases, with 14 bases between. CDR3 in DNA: TGTGCCAGCAGCTTTGGAATTGGCGGTTACACCGGGGAGCTGTTTTTT. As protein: CASSFGIGGYTGELFF.

The CDR3 here is CASSSDRDRGYNEQFF. As DNA, the CDR3 is TGTGCCAGCAGCTCCGACCGGGACAGGGGGTACAATGAGCAGTTCTTC. The V call is TRBV7-8, the J call TRBJ2-1; 11 nucleotides match TRBD1. In germline, CDR1 is SGHVS, CDR2 FQNEAQ. With V trimmed by 4 bases and J by 4 bases, 6 bases remained unmatched. This CDR3 spans 16 amino acids.

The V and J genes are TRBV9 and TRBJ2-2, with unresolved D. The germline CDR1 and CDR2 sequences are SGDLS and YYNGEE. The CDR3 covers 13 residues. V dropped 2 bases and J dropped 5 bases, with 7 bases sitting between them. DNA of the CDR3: TGTGCCAGCAGCGTCCTAGAGACCGGGGAGCTGTTTTTT. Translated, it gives CASSVLETGELFF.

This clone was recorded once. The chain's CDR3 is CASSYGLAGLETQYF. The CDR3 coding sequence is TGTGCCAGCAGTTACGGGCTAGCGGGACTAGAGACCCAGTACTTC. This chain uses TRBV6-6 with TRBJ2-5; 9 bases fit TRBD2. V dropped 2 bases and J dropped 4; count of bases not matched to a gene: 5. CDR1 and CDR2 (germline): MNHNY, SVGAGI (reference sequence). The CDR3 totals 15 residues.

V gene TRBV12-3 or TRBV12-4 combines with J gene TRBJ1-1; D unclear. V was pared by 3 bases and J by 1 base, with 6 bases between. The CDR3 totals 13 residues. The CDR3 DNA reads TGTGCCAGCAGTTTTGGGCAGAACACTGAAGCTTTCTTT. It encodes CASSFGQNTEAFF.

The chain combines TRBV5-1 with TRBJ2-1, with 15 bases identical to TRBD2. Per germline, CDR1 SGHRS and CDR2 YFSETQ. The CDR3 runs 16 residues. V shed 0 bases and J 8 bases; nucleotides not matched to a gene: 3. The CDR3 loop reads CASSLAGTSGRYEQFF. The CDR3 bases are TGCGCCAGCAGCTTGGCCGGGACTAGCGGGAGGTATGAGCAGTTCTTC.

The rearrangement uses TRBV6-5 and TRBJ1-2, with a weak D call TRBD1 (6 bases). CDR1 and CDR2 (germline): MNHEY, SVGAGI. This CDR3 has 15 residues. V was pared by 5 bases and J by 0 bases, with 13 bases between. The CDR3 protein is CASSKTGISNYGYTF. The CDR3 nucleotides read TGTGCCAGCAGTAAAACAGGGATATCTAACTATGGCTACACCTTC.

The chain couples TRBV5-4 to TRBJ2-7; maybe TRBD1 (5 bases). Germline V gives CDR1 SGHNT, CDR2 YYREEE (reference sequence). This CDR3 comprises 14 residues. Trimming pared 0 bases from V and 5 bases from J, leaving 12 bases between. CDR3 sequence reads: CASSLAAGKDEQYF. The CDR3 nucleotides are TGTGCCAGCAGCTTGGCGGCAGGGAAGGACGAGCAGTACTTC.